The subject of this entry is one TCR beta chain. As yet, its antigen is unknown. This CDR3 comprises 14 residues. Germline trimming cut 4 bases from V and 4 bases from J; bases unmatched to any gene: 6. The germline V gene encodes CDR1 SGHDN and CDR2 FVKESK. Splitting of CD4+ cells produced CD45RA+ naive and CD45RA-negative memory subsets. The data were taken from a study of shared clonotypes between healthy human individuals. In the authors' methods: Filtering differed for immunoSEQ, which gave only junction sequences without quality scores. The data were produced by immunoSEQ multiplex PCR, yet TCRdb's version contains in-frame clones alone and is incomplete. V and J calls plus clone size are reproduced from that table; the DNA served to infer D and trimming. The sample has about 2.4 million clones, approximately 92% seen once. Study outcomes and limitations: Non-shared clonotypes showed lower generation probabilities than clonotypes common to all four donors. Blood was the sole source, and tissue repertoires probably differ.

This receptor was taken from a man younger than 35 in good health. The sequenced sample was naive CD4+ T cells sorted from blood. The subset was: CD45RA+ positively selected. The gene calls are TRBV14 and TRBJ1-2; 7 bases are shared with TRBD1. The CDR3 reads CASSRIGTAYGYTF. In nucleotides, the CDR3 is TGTGCCAGCAGCCGGATCGGGACAGCCTATGGCTACACCTTC.